These 20 T cell receptor beta chains share one sample of origin, sequenced in a study of cytomegalovirus exposure and HLA in healthy donors. It was with 60 Vbeta and 13 Jbeta primers that the PCR ran. Repertoires were generated with immunoSEQ multiplex PCR, while TCRdb's copy carries only in-frame clones and drops some. Among some 160,000 clones listed, around 73% were seen once. Input material: PBMCs. These receptors all stem from a man aged 55-75 years in good health and CMV-seronegative.

The chain couples TRBV15 to TRBJ1-5, with no clear D. Germline V gives CDR1 LNHNV, CDR2 YYDKDF (reference sequence). CDR3 size: 16 residues. The germline V and J ends were trimmed by 4 bases and 4 bases, with 17 bases remaining between them. In DNA form, the CDR3 reads TGTGCCACCAGCACCACCCTAGTGGCACCGAATCAGCCCCAGCATTTT. Translating gives CATSTTLVAPNQPQHF.

V and J are TRBV21-1 and TRBJ1-2. TRBV21-1 is given as a pseudogene. The CDR3 loop spans 16 amino acids. CDR3 residues: CASSKTRRRSSRGYTF. The CDR3 DNA reads as TGTGCCAGCAGCAAAACGCGACGGAGGTCCTCGCGTGGCTACACCTTC.

The chain has TRBV6-1 and TRBJ1-2, with D perhaps TRBD1 (5 bases). V lost 8 bases and J 4 bases, leaving 20 bases between the germline ends. Germline-derived CDR1 and CDR2 are MNHNS and SASEGT. The CDR3 extends over 15 amino acids. This CDR3 is CASEDPRTSIYGYTF. The CDR3 coding sequence is TGTGCCAGCGAAGATCCACGGACATCGATCTATGGCTACACCTTC.

The rearrangement links TRBV7-9 to TRBJ2-4; 7 bases line up with TRBD2. Germline V gene lookup returns CDR1 SEHNR and CDR2 FQNEAQ (reference sequence). The CDR3 has 17 amino acids. V was pared by 7 bases and J by 0 bases, with 12 bases of the junction left unmatched. The CDR3 protein is CASNLLLAVEAKNIQYF. CDR3 sequence (DNA): TGTGCCAGCAACCTCCTGCTAGCGGTAGAAGCCAAAAACATTCAGTACTTC. Drawing the rest from reference TRBV7-9 and TRBJ2-4, the complete variable domain is DTGVSQNPRHKITKRGQNVTFRCDPISEHNRLYWYRQTLGQGPEFLTYFQNEAQLEKSRLLSDRFSAERPKGSFSTLEIQRTEQGDSAMYLCASNLLLAVEAKNIQYFGAGTRLSVL.

The chain couples TRBV2 to TRBJ2-3; TRBD1 matches at 7 bases. V gave up 6 bases and J gave up 0 bases; unmatched junction bases: 9. The CDR3 totals 16 residues. Germline V gene sequence: CDR1 SNHLY, CDR2 FYNNEI. The CDR3 loop reads CASRALRGGSTDTQYF. The CDR3, as DNA: TGTGCCAGCAGGGCCCTCAGAGGGGGCAGCACAGATACGCAGTATTTT. The complete variable domain, with remaining parts taken from reference TRBV2 and TRBJ2-3, reads EPEVTQTPSHQVTQMGQEVILRCVPISNHLYFYWYRQILGQKVEFLVSFYNNEISEKSEIFDDQFSVERPDGSNFTLKIRSTKLEDSAMYFCASRALRGGSTDTQYFGPGTRLTVL.

The rearrangement uses TRBV5-4 and TRBJ1-1, with D perhaps matching TRBD1 (6 bases). V lost 0 bases, J lost 0 bases, and 9 bases lay in between. This CDR3 spans 15 amino acids. The germline CDR1 and CDR2 sequences are SGHNT and YYREEE (reference sequence). DNA for the CDR3: TGTGCCAGCAGCTTGGGGGGGACACTGAACACTGAAGCTTTCTTT. It is translated as CASSLGGTLNTEAFF.

The V and J genes are TRBV5-4 and TRBJ2-2; no clear D. CDR1 is SGHNT and CDR2 is YYREEE in the germline V gene (reference sequence). The CDR3 is 12 amino acids. V was cut by 0 bases and J by 8 bases, with 5 bases left in between. The CDR3 DNA reads TGTGCCAGCAGCTTGGTTCGGGGGGAGCTGTTTTTT. Encoded protein: CASSLVRGELFF.

The chain couples TRBV28 to TRBJ2-7, with D uncertain. The CDR3 contains 12 residues. The ends were cut back, 2 bases at V and 12 bases at J, with 14 bases in the middle. CDR1 and CDR2 (germline): MDHEN, SYDVKM. The CDR3 DNA sequence: TGTGCCAGCAGTTTAGAGGTCAGCACAATGTACTTC. Residues: CASSLEVSTMYF.

This sequence joins TRBV6-5 and TRBJ1-1; D is unclear. The CDR3 has 15 residues. V lost 0 bases and J lost 1, with 9 bases in between. Germline CDR1 reads MNHEY; CDR2 reads SVGAGI. In DNA form, the CDR3 reads TGTGCCAGCAGTTACTCGCAGGCGGGGAACACTGAAGCTTTCTTT. Amino acid sequence: CASSYSQAGNTEAFF.

The chain links TRBV10-1 to TRBJ2-2; the D gene is possibly TRBD1 (5 bases). Per the germline V gene, CDR1 is WNHNN and CDR2 is SYGVQD (reference sequence). This CDR3 is built from 15 residues. V was clipped by 6 bases and J by 4 bases, with 15 bases between them. DNA for the CDR3: TGCGCCAGCAGCGACAGTTCCCGCCCCACCGGGGAGCTGTTTTTT. Its protein product is CASSDSSRPTGELFF.

The chain combines TRBV11-3 with TRBJ2-7, with 13 positions matching TRBD2. J gave up 4 bases and V 5 bases, and 5 bases lay outside the gene matches. The CDR3 covers 15 residues. Germline loops: CDR1 SGHNT, CDR2 YENEEA. The DNA of the CDR3 is TGTGCCAGCAGCCCAGGACTAGCGGGAGATTACGAGCAGTACTTC. Protein: CASSPGLAGDYEQYF. Full variable domain (missing parts from reference TRBV11-3 and TRBJ2-7): EAGVVQSPRYKIIEKKQPVAFWCNPISGHNTLYWYLQNLGQGPELLIRYENEEAVDDSQLPKDRFSAERLKGVDSTLKIQPAELGDSAVYLCASSPGLAGDYEQYFGPGTRLTVT.

This chain connects TRBV2 to TRBJ2-7; TRBD1 matches at 8 bases. CDR3 size: 14 residues. The germline V gene encodes CDR1 SNHLY and CDR2 FYNNEI. The V segment lost 10 bases and the J segment 4 bases; nucleotides outside the gene matches: 12. This CDR3 reads CATVPAGGRYEQYF. Here the CDR3 DNA reads TGTGCCACGGTCCCGGCAGGGGGCCGTTACGAGCAGTACTTC.

This chain connects TRBV19 to TRBJ1-2; 10 positions match TRBD1. J lost 4 bases, V lost 5 bases, and 10 bases had no gene match. Germline V CDR1 and CDR2: LNHDA, SQIVND (reference sequence). The CDR3 has 16 residues. The CDR3 sequence: CASSQPGTGEGYGYTF. In nucleotides, the CDR3 is TGTGCCAGTAGTCAACCCGGGACAGGGGAGGGCTATGGCTACACCTTC.

J is TRBJ1-2 and V is TRBV6-6, with D perhaps matching TRBD1 (5 bases). Per the germline V gene, CDR1 is MNHNY and CDR2 is SVGAGI (reference sequence). V dropped 2 bases and J dropped 4 bases, with 8 bases sitting between them. The CDR3 extends over 13 amino acids. CDR3 region: CASSYDSLYGYTF. For the CDR3, the DNA is TGTGCCAGCAGTTACGACAGCCTCTATGGCTACACCTTC.

The chain couples TRBV10-3 to TRBJ1-1; TRBD1 is a possible D gene (5 bases). The CDR3 is 14 residues long. Germline V gene data show CDR1 as ENHRY and CDR2 as SYGVKD. V lost 7 bases and J lost 6, with 18 bases in between. Here the CDR3 reads CAITAFAGKPEAFF. CDR3 coding DNA: TGTGCCATCACTGCTTTCGCAGGGAAACCTGAAGCTTTCTTT.

This chain uses TRBV25-1 with TRBJ1-1; D not certain. CDR3 length: 14 residues. CDR1 MGHDK and CDR2 SYGVNS come from the germline V gene. V was pared by 7 bases and J by 2 bases, with 14 bases between. Written as DNA, the CDR3 is TGTGCCAGCAATCCCTTGGGCAGCAACACTGAAGCTTTCTTT. Its translation is CASNPLGSNTEAFF.

In its sample, this clone was seen once. The gene calls are TRBV7-2 and TRBJ2-1; a weak D match, TRBD1 (5 bases). This CDR3 is built from 13 residues. The ends were cut back, 5 bases at V and 4 bases at J, with 9 bases in the middle. Germline V lookup: CDR1 SGHTA, CDR2 FQGNSA. This CDR3 reads CASSPRGYNEQFF. CDR3 coding DNA: TGTGCCAGCAGCCCTAGGGGATACAATGAGCAGTTCTTC.

The gene calls are TRBV6-1 and TRBJ2-3; D not certain. Germline loops: CDR1 MNHNS, CDR2 SASEGT. This CDR3 contains 14 residues. The V end lost 8 bases, the J end lost 3 bases, and 15 bases lay between the germline ends. CDR3 amino acids: CASLRPDNTDTQYF. The CDR3 nucleotides are TGTGCCAGCCTCAGACCCGACAATACAGATACGCAGTATTTT.

V and J are TRBV5-1 and TRBJ1-5; perhaps TRBD1 as D (5 bases). This CDR3 comprises 15 residues. Germline V lookup: CDR1 SGHRS, CDR2 YFSETQ. Between the trimmed V and J ends, which lost 1 base and 3 bases, there was a span of 11 bases. CDR3 region: CASSLSSGINQPQHF. CDR3 DNA sequence: TGCGCCAGCAGCTTGTCGTCAGGGATCAATCAGCCCCAGCATTTT.

The chain uses TRBV18 and TRBJ1-4, with D possibly matching TRBD1 (6 bases). This CDR3 has 15 residues. The germline V gene has CDR1 KGHSH and CDR2 LQKENI. The V and J ends lost 3 bases and 8 bases respectively, with 16 bases between them. Here the CDR3 DNA reads TGTGCCAGCTCACCCCGTCGTGGGGGCTTAGAAAAACTGTTTTTT. Translating gives CASSPRRGGLEKLFF. The entire variable domain, with the rest obtained from reference TRBV18 and TRBJ1-4, is as follows: NAGVMQNPRHLVRRRGQEARLRCSPMKGHSHVYWYRQLPEEGLKFMVYLQKENIIDESGMPKERFSAEFPKEGPSILRIQQVVRGDSAAYFCASSPRRGGLEKLFFGSGTQLSVL.